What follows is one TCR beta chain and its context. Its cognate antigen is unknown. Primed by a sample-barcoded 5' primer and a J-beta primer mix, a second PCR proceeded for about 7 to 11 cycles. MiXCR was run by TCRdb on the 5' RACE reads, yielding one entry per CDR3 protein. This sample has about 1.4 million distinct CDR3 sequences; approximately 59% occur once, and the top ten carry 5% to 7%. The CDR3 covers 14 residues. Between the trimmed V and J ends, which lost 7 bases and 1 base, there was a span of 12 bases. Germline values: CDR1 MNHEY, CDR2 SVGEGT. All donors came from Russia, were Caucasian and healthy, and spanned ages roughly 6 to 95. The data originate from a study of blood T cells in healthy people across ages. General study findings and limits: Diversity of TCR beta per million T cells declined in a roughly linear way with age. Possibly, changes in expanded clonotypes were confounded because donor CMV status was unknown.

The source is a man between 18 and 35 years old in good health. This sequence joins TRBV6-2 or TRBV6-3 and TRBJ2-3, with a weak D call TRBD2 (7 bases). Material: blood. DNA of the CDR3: TGTGCCAGCAAGACGGGGGGCGGCACAGATACGCAGTATTTT. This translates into CASKTGGGTDTQYF.